The 25 T cell receptor beta chains below were found in one sample sequenced in a study of blood T cell repertoires in COVID-19. TCRdb's copy holds only in-frame clones and misses some; the assay was immunoSEQ multiplex PCR. The data contain some 350,000 clones, about 90% of them singletons. The sequencing sample was made of peripheral blood. These receptors originate from a man aged 18 to 29 with active or convalescent COVID-19.

The genes are TRBV7-3 and TRBJ1-5; D remains unclear. CDR1 is SGHTA and CDR2 is FQGTGA in the germline V gene. Trimming cost V 2 bases and J 5 bases, with 25 bases left between them. The CDR3 sequence is 19 residues long. The chain's CDR3 is CASSLASLLVHPSYQPQHF. The DNA of the CDR3 is TGTGCCAGCAGCTTAGCATCCCTCTTAGTGCATCCCTCTTATCAGCCCCAGCATTTT.

The CDR3 spells CASSQVVGGGKYETQYF. CDR3 bases: TGTGCCAGCAGCCAAGTAGTCGGGGGGGGAAAGTATGAGACCCAGTACTTC. The chain combines TRBV4-2 with TRBJ2-5; 8 bases fit TRBD2. The V segment lost 1 base and the J segment 5 bases; nucleotides outside the gene matches: 12. Germline V lookup: CDR1 LGHNA, CDR2 YNFKEQ. The CDR3 runs 17 residues.

The rearrangement joins TRBV6-5 to TRBJ2-7; D remains ambiguous. Germline V gene sequence: CDR1 MNHEY, CDR2 SVGAGI. This CDR3 has 14 amino acids. Trimming shortened V by 7 bases and J by 1 base, and 14 bases separated the two germline ends. The CDR3 loop is CASTTVEKSYEQYF. The CDR3 DNA sequence: TGTGCCAGCACTACGGTGGAGAAGTCCTACGAGCAGTACTTC.

The chain employs TRBV5-1 and TRBJ2-7, with D unresolved. The CDR3 has 13 residues. Trimming stripped 2 bases from V and 3 bases from J, with 9 bases between. Germline CDR1 SGHRS, CDR2 YFSETQ. Written as DNA, the CDR3 is TGCGCCAGCAGCTTCGGCAGGCTCTACGAGCAGTACTTC. Amino acid sequence: CASSFGRLYEQYF.

This rearrangement joins TRBV18 to TRBJ2-7, with 7 nucleotides matching TRBD2. V lost 2 bases, J lost 3 bases, and 10 bases stayed unmatched. Germline V lookup: CDR1 KGHSH, CDR2 LQKENI. The CDR3 spans 16 residues. CDR3 bases: TGTGCCAGCTCACCAAAGGCCGGGAGGACAAACTACGAGCAGTACTTC. As protein: CASSPKAGRTNYEQYF.

This clone appeared once. The chain recombines TRBV9 with TRBJ2-7, with D possibly being TRBD2 (5 bases). The CDR3 runs to 13 residues. V lost 3 bases to trimming and J lost 9 bases, with 16 bases between them. The germline V gene has CDR1 SGDLS and CDR2 YYNGEE. In DNA, the CDR3 is TGTGCCAGCAGCGCTACTTTGGGAGAAGGGCAGTACTTC. As protein: CASSATLGEGQYF. Based on the CDR3 plus reference TRBV9 and TRBJ2-7, the full variable domain is DSGVTQTPKHLITATGQRVTLRCSPRSGDLSVYWYQQSLDQGLQFLIQYYNGEERAKGNILERFSAQQFPDLHSELNLSSLELGDSALYFCASSATLGEGQYFGPGTRLTVT.

V gene TRBV6-2 or TRBV6-3 combines with J gene TRBJ1-1, with 7 bases matching TRBD1. Germline loops: CDR1 MNHEY, CDR2 SVGEGT. Unmatched junction bases numbered 6, after V lost 0 bases and J lost 5 bases. This CDR3 contains 15 residues. In nucleotides, the CDR3 is TGTGCCAGCAGTTACTCGGCAGGGGGTTGGACTGAAGCTTTCTTT. It is translated as CASSYSAGGWTEAFF.

CDR3 bases: TGTGCCAGTAGTATTCAACGGACTAGGGGGGTGGAGACCCAGTACTTC. Residues: CASSIQRTRGVETQYF. This chain joins TRBV19 and TRBJ2-5; a weak D match, TRBD2 (7 bases). This CDR3 region has 16 residues. With 3 bases removed from V and 5 bases from J, the gap between germline ends came to 19 bases. CDR1 and CDR2 from the germline V gene are LNHDA and SQIVND (reference sequence).

The chain has TRBV19 and TRBJ1-6; the D is unclear. CDR3 length: 16 residues. V was clipped by 2 bases and J by 0 bases, with 8 bases between them. Germline values: CDR1 LNHDA, CDR2 SQIVND (reference sequence). The CDR3 DNA reads TGTGCCAGTAGTATATTAGGAGGCTCCTATAATTCACCCCTCCACTTT. Protein product: CASSILGGSYNSPLHF.

V gene TRBV11-3 combines with J gene TRBJ2-1, with TRBD2 identical over 9 bases. This CDR3 is built from 16 residues. Germline V gene sequence: CDR1 SGHNT, CDR2 YENEEA. V dropped 5 bases and J dropped 5; count of bases not matched to a gene: 10. The CDR3 loop reads CASSLGLAGANNEQFF. In nucleotides, the CDR3 is TGTGCCAGCAGCCTGGGCTTAGCGGGGGCTAACAATGAGCAGTTCTTC.

CDR3 nucleotide sequence: TGTGCCAGCAGTTTATCAGCGGGAGGGCCTTTCGAGCAGTACTTC. Translating gives CASSLSAGGPFEQYF. V usage is TRBV27 and J usage is TRBJ2-7, with 10 positions matching TRBD2. There are 15 residues in the CDR3. V lost 0 bases to trimming and J lost 6 bases; unmatched junction nucleotides: 5. The germline V gene encodes CDR1 MNHEY and CDR2 SMNVEV (reference sequence).

The rearrangement uses TRBV30 and TRBJ2-7; tentative D call: TRBD2 (5 bases). Germline assignment: CDR1 GTSNPN and CDR2 SVGIG (reference sequence). Trimming cost V 2 bases and J 7 bases, with 15 bases left between them. The CDR3 loop spans 13 amino acids. CDR3 sequence: CAWSTLSDSEQYF. In DNA, the CDR3 is TGTGCCTGGAGTACCCTTTCGGACTCTGAGCAGTACTTC. The whole variable domain, remainder taken from reference TRBV30 and TRBJ2-7, is SQTIHQWPATLVQPVGSPLSLECTVEGTSNPNLYWYRQAAGRGLQLLFYSVGIGQISSEVPQNLSASRPQDRQFILSSKKLLLSDSGFYLCAWSTLSDSEQYFGPGTRLTVT.

The chain combines TRBV3-1 (or the pseudogene TRBV3-2) with TRBJ2-7; D possibly corresponds to TRBD2 (5 bases). Deletions cut 5 bases from V and 0 bases from J, with 11 bases between. There are 14 residues in the CDR3. CDR1 LGHDT and CDR2 YNNKEL come from the germline V gene (reference sequence). As DNA, the CDR3 is TGTGCCAGCAGCGTTGAGGGAATCTCCTACGAGCAGTACTTC. It is translated as CASSVEGISYEQYF.

The chain carries TRBV27 and TRBJ1-6; TRBD1 agrees at 9 bases. The CDR3 has 15 residues. V gave up 4 bases and J gave up 7 bases; unmatched junction bases: 5. From germline, CDR1 is MNHEY and CDR2 SMNVEV (reference sequence). The CDR3 here is CASSSDRGSNSPLHF. The CDR3 DNA reads TGTGCCAGCAGTTCGGACAGGGGATCGAATTCACCCCTCCACTTT.

This clone was counted once. The chain has TRBV6-2 or TRBV6-3 and TRBJ1-5, with TRBD1 matching 7 bases. J lost 4 bases, V lost 2 bases, and 5 bases had no gene match. The CDR3 is made up of 15 amino acids. CDR1 is MNHEY and CDR2 is SVGEGT in the germline V gene. The CDR3 DNA is TGTGCCAGCAGTTACAAAGGGGGCAGTAATCAGCCCCAGCATTTT. It specifies CASSYKGGSNQPQHF.

This chain links TRBV11-2 with TRBJ1-2; D is unresolved. The CDR3 is 11 residues long. Looked up from germline, CDR1 is SGHAT and CDR2 is FQNNGV. The V and J ends lost 5 bases and 7 bases respectively, with 8 bases between them. In DNA form, the CDR3 reads TGTGCCAGCAGCGCCGCGGTTGGCTACACCTTC. This codes for CASSAAVGYTF.

V usage is TRBV4-1 and J usage is TRBJ2-3; 8 bases are shared with TRBD2. Germline CDR1 and CDR2: MGHRA and YSYEKL. The CDR3 spans 17 residues. J was trimmed by 2 bases and V by 3 bases; bases with no gene match: 10. The CDR3 region has the DNA TGCGCCAGCAGCCAGGCCTTCGGAGCGGGGGACACAGATACGCAGTATTTT. Translating it yields CASSQAFGAGDTDTQYF.

The V call is TRBV6-5, the J call TRBJ1-5; D gene uncertain. Germline CDR1 reads MNHEY; CDR2 reads SVGAGI. Trimming removed 6 bases at V and 1 base at J, with 13 bases between. This CDR3 is built from 15 residues. CDR3 bases: TGTGCCAGCAGGACCCCCCGCGGGAGCAATCAGCCCCAGCATTTT. Its protein product is CASRTPRGSNQPQHF.

V usage is TRBV19 and J usage is TRBJ1-2; 12 bases match TRBD1. V gave up 10 bases and J gave up 8 bases; unmatched junction bases: 8. This CDR3 is built from 13 residues. Per germline, CDR1 LNHDA and CDR2 SQIVND (reference sequence). CDR3 sequence: CATKGTGGSGYTF. The CDR3 DNA is TGTGCCACCAAAGGGACAGGGGGCAGCGGCTACACCTTC. The entire variable domain, with the rest obtained from reference TRBV19 and TRBJ1-2, is as follows: DGGITQSPKYLFRKEGQNVTLSCEQNLNHDAMYWYRQDPGQGLRLIYYSQIVNDFQKGDIAEGYSVSREKKESFPLTVTSAQKNPTAFYLCATKGTGGSGYTFGSGTRLTVV.

This clone has more than one count but fewer than ten. The chain uses TRBV27 and TRBJ1-1; 10 nucleotides align to TRBD1. The trim removed 8 bases at V and 4 bases at J, leaving 4 bases unmatched. The length of the CDR3 is 13 residues. CDR1 MNHEY and CDR2 SMNVEV come from the germline V gene (reference sequence). CDR3 amino acids: CASRRDRGTEAFF. CDR3 DNA sequence: TGTGCCAGCCGCCGGGACAGGGGCACTGAAGCTTTCTTT.

The chain joins TRBV7-2 to TRBJ2-1, with a possible D match to TRBD2 (5 bases). Trimming took 1 base from V and 7 from J, leaving 14 bases between them. The CDR3 runs to 15 residues. Germline CDR1 and CDR2: SGHTA and FQGNSA. The CDR3 loop reads CASSLGAEPGNEQFF. CDR3 sequence (DNA): TGTGCCAGCAGCTTAGGGGCCGAACCGGGGAATGAGCAGTTCTTC.

The rearrangement joins TRBV7-9 to TRBJ1-5; a weak D match, TRBD1 (6 bases). CDR1 and CDR2 from the germline V gene are SEHNR and FQNEAQ (reference sequence). Trimming stripped 4 bases from V and 6 bases from J, with 16 bases between. CDR3 length equals 15 residues. CDR3 DNA sequence: TGTGCCAGCAGCTCCCTTGGGGGGGGCGTTCAGCCCCAGCATTTT. Translation gives CASSSLGGGVQPQHF.

The chain employs TRBV6-6 and TRBJ2-7; TRBD2 agrees at 8 bases. This CDR3 is 15 amino acids long. Germline CDR1 MNHNY, CDR2 SVGAGI (reference sequence). The V and J ends lost 4 bases and 2 bases, in that order; junction bases with no gene match: 7. DNA of the CDR3: TGTGCCAGCAGTTCGTACGGGGGGGCCGCCTACGAGCAGTACTTC. This sequence encodes CASSSYGGAAYEQYF.

The genes are TRBV4-2 and TRBJ2-5; 10 bases are a match to TRBD1. J gave up 2 bases and V 0 bases, and 9 bases lay outside the gene matches. CDR1 LGHNA and CDR2 YNFKEQ come from the germline V gene. This CDR3 has 18 residues. The CDR3 DNA reads as TGTGCCAGCAGCCAAGAAAGGTGGGGACAGGGGTTGCAAGAGACCCAGTACTTC. Translation gives CASSQERWGQGLQETQYF.

V and J are TRBV18 and TRBJ1-1; 10 nucleotides agree with TRBD1. The CDR3 sequence is 15 residues long. V shed 5 bases and J 1 base; nucleotides not matched to a gene: 4. Germline V gene sequence: CDR1 KGHSH, CDR2 LQKENI. CDR3: CASSGTGEGNTEAFF. CDR3 nucleotide sequence: TGTGCCAGCTCAGGGACAGGGGAGGGGAACACTGAAGCTTTCTTT.